This record looks at one T cell receptor (beta chain) sequence and its context. Its antigen is unidentified. These data are taken from a study of OX40 agonist ivuxolimab in advanced cancers. General study results and limits: Certain nonresponders likewise exhibited a low normalized T-cell clonal expansion. CD8+ T cells averaged more expanded clones than CD4+. At doses 0.1 to 3.0 mg/kg, CD4+ and CD8+ clones expanded.

Here immunoSEQ multiplex PCR was the method, and the copy in TCRdb shows in-frame clones only, minus some. Among about 93,000 clones, roughly 87% were seen once, and the ten largest hold approximately 0.35%. With V trimmed by 0 bases and J by 7 bases, 3 bases remained unmatched. Germline V CDR1 and CDR2: LGHNA, YSLEER. The length of the CDR3 is 15 residues. The sequence was obtained from an adult with an advanced solid tumor such as melanoma, head and neck, liver or kidney cancer. Sequenced here: CD4+ or CD8+ T cells sorted from blood, sampled in a trial of the OX40 agonist ivuxolimab. The V and J genes are TRBV4-3 and TRBJ1-6; TRBD1 matches 7 bases. CDR3 residues: CASSQDRDRNSPLHF. In DNA, the CDR3 is TGCGCCAGCAGCCAAGATCGGGACAGAAATTCACCCCTCCACTTT.